This T cell receptor beta chain was recorded in a study of cytomegalovirus exposure and HLA in healthy donors. Vbeta (60) and Jbeta (13) primers were used in the PCR. Using immunoSEQ multiplex PCR, the repertoire was profiled, and TCRdb retains in-frame clones only, with some absent. This sample yields about 150,000 clones, of which around four fifths are seen a single time; roughly 1.3% belongs to the top ten. With respect to this clone: Its antigen remains unidentified.

Study results and caveats: A later analysis found most CMV-associated TCR beta chains apparently HLA-restricted. The investigators catalogued 160 or so TCR beta chains as cytomegalovirus-associated.

CDR3 length equals 15 residues. The TCR originated in a woman in her thirties or forties in good health and CMV-seronegative. The chain links TRBV21-1 to TRBJ1-2. TRBV21-1 is described as a pseudogene. Sequencing was done on a sample of PBMCs. The CDR3 DNA is TGTGCCAGCAGCAAAGTAAGGGAGGGGGGATATGGCTACACCTTC. It yields the protein CASSKVREGGYGYTF.